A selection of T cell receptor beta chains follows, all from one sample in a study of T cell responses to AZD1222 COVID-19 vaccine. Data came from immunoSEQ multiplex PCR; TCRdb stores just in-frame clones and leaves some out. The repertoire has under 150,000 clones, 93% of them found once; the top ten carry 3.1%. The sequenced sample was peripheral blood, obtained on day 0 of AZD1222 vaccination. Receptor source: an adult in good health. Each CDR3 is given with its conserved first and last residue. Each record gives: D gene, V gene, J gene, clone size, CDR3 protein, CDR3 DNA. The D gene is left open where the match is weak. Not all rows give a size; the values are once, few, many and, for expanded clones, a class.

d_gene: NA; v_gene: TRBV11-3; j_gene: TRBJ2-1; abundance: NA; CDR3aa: CASSLAGVNNEQFF; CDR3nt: TGTGCCAGCAGCTTGGCCGGGGTGAACAATGAGCAGTTCTTC
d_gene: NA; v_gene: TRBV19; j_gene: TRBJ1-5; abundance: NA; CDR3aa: CASSSGALEGQPQHF; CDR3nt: TGTGCCAGTAGTTCAGGGGCGTTGGAGGGTCAGCCCCAGCATTTT
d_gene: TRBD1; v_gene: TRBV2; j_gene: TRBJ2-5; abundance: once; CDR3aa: CATRQGAQGTQYF; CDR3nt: TGTGCCACCAGACAGGGGGCGCAAGGGACCCAGTACTTC
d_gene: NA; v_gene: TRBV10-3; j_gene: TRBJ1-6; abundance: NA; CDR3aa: CAISDTGRYSPLHF; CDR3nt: TGTGCCATCAGTGACACTGGCCGGTATTCACCCCTCCACTTT
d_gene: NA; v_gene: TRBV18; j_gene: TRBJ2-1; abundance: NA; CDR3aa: CASSPGGPTYNEQFF; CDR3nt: TGTGCCAGCTCACCAGGCGGGCCCACCTACAATGAGCAGTTCTTC
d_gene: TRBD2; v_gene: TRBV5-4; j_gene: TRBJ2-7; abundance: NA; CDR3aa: CASSSDRGLTYEQYF; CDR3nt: TGTGCCAGCAGCTCAGACCGGGGACTAACCTACGAGCAGTACTTC
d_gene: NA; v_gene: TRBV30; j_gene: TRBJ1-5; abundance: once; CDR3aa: CAWSLQEGQPQHF; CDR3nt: TGTGCCTGGAGTCTCCAGGAGGGCCAGCCCCAGCATTTT
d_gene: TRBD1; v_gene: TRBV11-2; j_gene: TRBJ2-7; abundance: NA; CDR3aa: CASSQSGTATAQYF; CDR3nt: TGTGCCAGCAGCCAATCCGGGACAGCTACGGCGCAGTACTTC
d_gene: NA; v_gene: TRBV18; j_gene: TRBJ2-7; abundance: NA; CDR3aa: CASSWVDEQYF; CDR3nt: TGTGCCAGCTCATGGGTAGACGAGCAGTACTTC
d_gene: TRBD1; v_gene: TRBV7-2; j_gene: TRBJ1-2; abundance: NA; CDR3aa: CASSFTGGSYGYTF; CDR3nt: TGTGCCAGCAGCTTTACAGGGGGAAGCTATGGCTACACCTTC
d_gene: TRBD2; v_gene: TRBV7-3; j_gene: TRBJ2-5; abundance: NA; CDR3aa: CASSLTSGRARETQYF; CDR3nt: TGTGCCAGCAGCTTAACGAGCGGGAGGGCCCGGGAGACCCAGTACTTC